The sequence of this T cell receptor beta chain was determined in a study of patients and donors after allogeneic stem cell transplantation. TCRdb recomputed calls from the RT-PCR reads with MiXCR, one row per CDR3 protein. The sample yields about 410,000 distinct CDR3 sequences, more than 15% seen once. There are 17 residues in the CDR3. Germline loops: CDR1 ENHRY, CDR2 SYGVKD. V was cut by 0 bases and J by 1 base, with 14 bases left in between. The chain combines TRBV10-3 with TRBJ2-3; tentative D call: TRBD2 (7 bases). The receptor's source is a human donor who was either an allogeneic HSCT recipient or a stem cell or donor lymphocyte infusion donor (not recorded which). It is not recorded whose cells these are; they may come from a transplant donor. The source material was blood, either unsorted or a sorted T cell fraction (not recorded which). CDR3 residues: CAISESRGPSRTDTQYF. CDR3 sequence (DNA): TGTGCCATCAGTGAGTCGCGGGGGCCCTCCCGCACAGATACGCAGTATTTT.